Following are 14 T cell receptor beta chains from one sample sequenced in a study of blood T cells in healthy people across ages. A J-beta primer mix and a sample-barcoded 5' primer were used in a second PCR of roughly 7 to 12 cycles. TCRdb ran MiXCR on the 5' RACE reads and lists one entry per CDR3 protein. The data hold some 710,000 distinct CDR3 sequences, with 46% observed a single time. Input material: blood. The receptors derive from a man older than 75 in good health.

The chain is built from TRBV9 and TRBJ2-3; 9 bases fit TRBD1. The CDR3 runs 16 residues. Trimming removed 4 bases from V and 2 bases from J; junction bases left unmatched: 8. Germline-derived CDR1 and CDR2 are SGDLS and YYNGEE. The CDR3 spells CASSRTGTGSTDTQYF. CDR3 nucleotide sequence: TGTGCCAGCAGCCGCACCGGGACAGGGTCCACAGATACGCAGTATTTT.

The CDR3 spells CASSSGVGYEQYF. The CDR3 DNA follows: TGTGCCAGCAGCTCCGGGGTAGGCTACGAGCAGTACTTC. The genes are TRBV5-6 and TRBJ2-7, with D perhaps matching TRBD2 (5 bases). CDR1 is SGHDT and CDR2 is YYEEEE in the germline V gene. The CDR3 consists of 13 residues. Deletions cut 3 bases from V and 3 bases from J, with 10 bases between. Based on the CDR3 plus reference TRBV5-6 and TRBJ2-7, the full variable domain is DAGVTQSPTHLIKTRGQQVTLRCSPKSGHDTVSWYQQALGQGPQFIFQYYEEEERQRGNFPDRFSGHQFPNYSSELNVNALLLGDSALYLCASSSGVGYEQYFGPGTRLTVT.

The chain uses TRBV9 and TRBJ2-7, with D perhaps TRBD1 (6 bases). Germline V gene data show CDR1 as SGDLS and CDR2 as YYNGEE. V gave up 0 bases and J gave up 7 bases, with 14 bases separating them. The CDR3 runs 14 residues. The CDR3 loop reads CASSVAGVGNEQYF. The CDR3 coding sequence is TGTGCCAGCAGCGTAGCAGGGGTTGGCAATGAGCAGTACTTC.

As concerns this clonotype: This may be a read error, as it is one base from a much larger clone. This rearrangement joins TRBV4-1 to TRBJ2-1; 8 nucleotides match TRBD2. Trimming removed 2 bases from V and 1 base from J; junction bases left unmatched: 16. The CDR3 is made up of 20 amino acids. Germline loops: CDR1 MGHRA, CDR2 YSYEKL. This CDR3 is CASSQSPRTSILGSYNEQFF. In nucleotides, the CDR3 is TGCGCCAGCAGCCAATCCCCCAGGACTAGCATTCTGGGGTCCTACAATGAGCAGTTCTTC.

The chain carries TRBV20-1 and TRBJ2-5, with 11 bases aligning to TRBD1. Germline V lookup: CDR1 DFQATT, CDR2 SNEGSKA (reference sequence). The CDR3 is 14 residues long. With 7 bases clipped from V and 4 bases from J, the junction kept 8 bases outside the gene matches. CDR3 DNA: TGCAGTGTTTATGGACAGGGGGCTGGAGAGACCCAGTACTTC. Amino acids: CSVYGQGAGETQYF.

The chain couples TRBV4-3 to TRBJ1-5, with D uncertain. CDR1 LGHNA and CDR2 YSLEER come from the germline V gene. V was pared by 0 bases and J by 6 bases, with 9 bases between. The CDR3 has 14 residues. As DNA, the CDR3 is TGCGCCAGCAGCCAAGATCTCTTGACTCAGCCCCAGCATTTT. It codes for CASSQDLLTQPQHF.

This clonotype was detected many times. A junction boundary mismatches the germline segment, possibly from a read error. The chain links TRBV7-7 to TRBJ2-1; either TRBD1 or TRBD2 may supply D (5 bases each). CDR1 is SSHAT and CDR2 is FNYEAQ in the germline V gene (reference sequence). This CDR3 has 13 residues. Here the CDR3 reads CASSVERDGEQFF. Written as DNA, the CDR3 is TGTGCTAGCAGCGTAGAGAGGGACGGTGAGCAGTTCTTC.

This clonotype was observed at least ten times. V usage is TRBV5-1 and J usage is TRBJ2-7; TRBD2 agrees at 13 bases. Germline-derived CDR1 and CDR2 are SGHRS and YFSETQ. V dropped 7 bases and J dropped 7; count of bases not matched to a gene: 17. The CDR3 sequence is 17 residues long. The CDR3 here is CASHAEGLAGHTMEQYF. The CDR3 nucleotides are TGCGCCAGCCACGCCGAGGGACTAGCGGGGCATACTATGGAGCAGTACTTC.

This clonotype was recorded at least ten times. The chain joins TRBV29-1 to TRBJ2-3; 7 bases fit TRBD2. The CDR3 loop spans 17 amino acids. Trimming took 7 bases from V and 0 from J; bases not matched to a gene: 16. Germline lookup yields CDR1 SQVTM and CDR2 ANQGSEA. The CDR3 sequence: CSATFLTSRSSTDTQYF. CDR3 sequence (DNA): TGCAGCGCAACGTTCCTGACTAGCCGATCTAGCACAGATACGCAGTATTTT.

This clonotype was seen repeatedly, ten times or more. J is TRBJ2-1 and V is TRBV7-3; 9 nucleotides agree with TRBD1. Germline lookup yields CDR1 SGHTA and CDR2 FQGTGA. This CDR3 contains 16 residues. With 0 bases clipped from V and 6 bases from J, the junction kept 6 bases outside the gene matches. Here the CDR3 reads CASSLTETGGRNEQFF. Here the CDR3 DNA reads TGTGCCAGCAGCTTAACGGAGACAGGGGGTCGCAATGAGCAGTTCTTC.

This clonotype was observed a single time. The chain has TRBV7-9 and TRBJ2-7; the D is unclear. The end of the DNA is better explained by TRBJ2-5, so the J call may be wrong. This CDR3 comprises 13 residues. Germline V gene data show CDR1 as SEHNR and CDR2 as FQNEAQ (reference sequence). The CDR3 is CASRTAAQETQYF. The CDR3 region has the DNA TGTGCCAGCAGAACCGCAGCCCAAGAGACCCAGTACTTC.

This clonotype was recorded only once. V gene TRBV27 combines with J gene TRBJ2-7; possibly TRBD2 for D (5 bases). Trimming removed 4 bases at V and 3 bases at J, with 19 bases between. Germline values: CDR1 MNHEY, CDR2 SMNVEV (reference sequence). The CDR3 has 16 amino acids. The CDR3 coding sequence is TGTGCCAGCAGTTCCCGTCCTACCCCCGGAGGCTACGAGCAGTACTTC. It encodes CASSSRPTPGGYEQYF.

The table lists this clonotype with a few counts. The genes are TRBV10-3 and TRBJ2-7, with a tentative D call TRBD1 (5 bases). The CDR3 has 14 residues. Germline V lookup: CDR1 ENHRY, CDR2 SYGVKD. V was clipped by 6 bases and J by 5 bases, with 17 bases between them. The CDR3 bases are TGTGCCATCAGCGACGGACAAGCCGGCGACGAGCAGTACTTC. It is translated as CAISDGQAGDEQYF.

This clonotype was recorded many times. The chain combines TRBV27 with TRBJ1-1; 12 bases are a match to TRBD1. The germline gives CDR1 MNHEY, CDR2 SMNVEV (reference sequence). This CDR3 contains 15 residues. The ends lost 1 base at V and 5 bases at J; junction bases unmatched: 2. The CDR3 DNA reads as TGTGCCAGCAGTTTATGGGGACAGGGGGCAACTGAAGCTTTCTTT. Translating gives CASSLWGQGATEAFF.